Below are 22 T cell receptor beta chains sequenced from a single sample in a study of shared clonotypes between healthy human individuals. TCRdb's copy holds only in-frame clones and misses some; the assay was immunoSEQ multiplex PCR. The sample lists fewer than 650,000 clones, roughly 79% occurring once. The source material was PBMCs. These receptors were collected from a woman in her thirties or forties in good health. Some clones in this sample may be carry-over from other donors' samples.

With respect to this clone: This is likely an artifact of a read error, given a far larger clone one base away. Other DNA sequences within the sample encode an identical CDR3. The V call is TRBV11-2, the J call TRBJ2-7; the match to TRBD2 covers 8 bases. The V segment lost 3 bases and the J segment 5 bases; nucleotides outside the gene matches: 9. This CDR3 is built from 15 residues. The germline V gene has CDR1 SGHAT and CDR2 FQNNGV. Here the CDR3 DNA reads TGTGCCAGCAGCTTTCAGACCGGGACTAGAAACGAGCAGTACTTC. It codes for CASSFQTGTRNEQYF.

V is TRBV19 and J is TRBJ2-3, with 9 bases fitting TRBD1. Unmatched junction bases numbered 7, after V lost 5 bases and J lost 4 bases. There are 15 residues in the CDR3. The germline gives CDR1 LNHDA, CDR2 SQIVND (reference sequence). This CDR3 reads CASSPRDRDPDTQYF. DNA of the CDR3: TGTGCCAGTAGTCCCCGGGACAGGGATCCAGATACGCAGTATTTT.

Here the CDR3 DNA reads TGTGCCAGCAGCTTGGGATTGGCGACAGGGGTTTCTGAAAAACTGTTTTTT. It encodes CASSLGLATGVSEKLFF. The chain couples TRBV5-4 to TRBJ1-4, with TRBD1 identical over 8 bases. V was pared by 0 bases and J by 7 bases, with 11 bases of the junction left unmatched. CDR3 length equals 17 residues. Germline lookup yields CDR1 SGHNT and CDR2 YYREEE (reference sequence).

This chain links TRBV10-3 with TRBJ2-5; 13 bases agree with TRBD2. The tail of the sequence fits TRBJ2-7 better, so the J call may be wrong. The CDR3 totals 17 residues. Germline CDR1 ENHRY, CDR2 SYGVKD. The CDR3, as DNA: TGTGCCATCACCGACACCAGGACTAGCGGGAGCTCCTACGAGCAGTACTTC. It yields the protein CAITDTRTSGSSYEQYF.

The CDR3 region is CASSLAWRSPLHF. CDR3 sequence (DNA): TGTGCCAGCAGCTTAGCGTGGCGTTCACCCCTCCACTTT. The J gene is TRBJ1-6, the V gene TRBV7-8; D unresolved. The CDR3 is made up of 13 amino acids. Germline CDR1 is SGHVS and CDR2 is FQNEAQ. Trimming removed 0 bases at V and 9 bases at J, with 6 bases between.

V and J are TRBV28 and TRBJ1-4, with D unresolved. Deletions cut 6 bases from V and 0 bases from J, with 8 bases between. The CDR3 contains 14 residues. Germline values: CDR1 MDHEN, CDR2 SYDVKM. The CDR3 region is CASRYTATNEKLFF. CDR3 DNA sequence: TGTGCCAGCAGGTATACCGCAACTAATGAAAAACTGTTTTTT.

The rearrangement joins TRBV9 to TRBJ1-3; D is uncertain. V shed 0 bases and J shed 0 bases, with 7 bases lying between them. CDR3 size: 15 residues. Per germline, CDR1 SGDLS and CDR2 YYNGEE. The CDR3 DNA reads as TGTGCCAGCAGCGTAGCTGGCTTCTCTGGAAACACCATATATTTT. Translated, it gives CASSVAGFSGNTIYF. Full variable domain (rest looked up from reference TRBV9 and TRBJ1-3): DSGVTQTPKHLITATGQRVTLRCSPRSGDLSVYWYQQSLDQGLQFLIQYYNGEERAKGNILERFSAQQFPDLHSELNLSSLELGDSALYFCASSVAGFSGNTIYFGEGSWLTVV.

This chain links TRBV4-2 with TRBJ2-5; 7 nucleotides line up with TRBD1. The germline CDR1 and CDR2 sequences are LGHNA and YNFKEQ. The CDR3 covers 16 residues. With V trimmed by 2 bases and J by 3 bases, 9 bases remained unmatched. The CDR3 protein is CASSQRGPGTEETQYF. The CDR3 DNA follows: TGTGCCAGCAGCCAACGAGGCCCGGGGACAGAAGAGACCCAGTACTTC.

The chain recombines TRBV18 with TRBJ2-6; no clear D gene. The germline gives CDR1 KGHSH, CDR2 LQKENI. V was cut by 4 bases and J by 0 bases, with 10 bases left in between. There are 16 residues in the CDR3. The DNA of the CDR3 is TGTGCCAGCTCACAACCCGGTAGCTCTGGGGCCAACGTCCTGACTTTC. Protein sequence: CASSQPGSSGANVLTF.

This chain links TRBV18 with TRBJ1-2, with 9 positions matching TRBD1. Per the germline V gene, CDR1 is KGHSH and CDR2 is LQKENI. V lost 4 bases and J lost 4; bases outside the gene matches: 4. The CDR3 is 14 residues long. This CDR3 reads CASSRQGGSYGYTF. The CDR3 bases are TGTGCCAGCTCACGACAGGGGGGTAGCTATGGCTACACCTTC.

The chain employs TRBV14 and TRBJ2-5; 10 bases agree with TRBD1. Per germline, CDR1 SGHDN and CDR2 FVKESK. J gave up 5 bases and V 4 bases, and 10 bases lay outside the gene matches. The CDR3 is 16 amino acids. The DNA for the CDR3 is TGTGCCAGCAGCCCCCACTATGACAGGGGGCGGGAGACCCAGTACTTC. The encoded protein is CASSPHYDRGRETQYF.

This clone occurred once. The chain uses TRBV29-1 and TRBJ1-1; 7 bases align to TRBD1. V trimming: 4 bases; J trimming: 0 bases; junction bases outside the gene matches: 20. The CDR3 spans 19 residues. Germline CDR1 reads SQVTM; CDR2 reads ANQGSEA. Here the CDR3 reads CSVGRRQGSVPFMNTEAFF. The DNA of the CDR3 is TGCAGCGTTGGGCGGAGACAGGGTTCGGTCCCATTCATGAACACTGAAGCTTTCTTT.

The chain joins TRBV15 to TRBJ2-1; no reliable D call. Germline CDR1 is LNHNV and CDR2 is YYDKDF (reference sequence). Trimming removed 1 base from V and 1 base from J, with 8 bases in between. The CDR3 contains 15 residues. In DNA form, the CDR3 reads TGTGCCACCAGCAGAGGGGCAGATTCCTACAATGAGCAGTTCTTC. Encoded protein: CATSRGADSYNEQFF.

As to this clone: This sample also contains other DNA sequences that code for the same CDR3. The J gene is TRBJ2-5, the V gene TRBV11-3; D remains unclear. This CDR3 is built from 13 residues. CDR1 is SGHNT and CDR2 is YENEEA in the germline V gene. Deletions cut 1 base from V and 2 bases from J, with 5 bases between. For the CDR3, the DNA is TGTGCCAGCAGCTTAGGAGTACAAGAGACCCAGTACTTC. This gives the protein CASSLGVQETQYF. The variable domain in full, with the rest retrieved from reference TRBV11-3 and TRBJ2-5, is EAGVVQSPRYKIIEKKQPVAFWCNPISGHNTLYWYLQNLGQGPELLIRYENEEAVDDSQLPKDRFSAERLKGVDSTLKIQPAELGDSAVYLCASSLGVQETQYFGPGTRLLVL.

The chain carries TRBV15 and TRBJ1-4; no clear D. Germline V gene sequence: CDR1 LNHNV, CDR2 YYDKDF (reference sequence). The CDR3 spans 15 residues. V was cut by 0 bases and J by 7 bases, with 12 bases left in between. The CDR3 loop is CATSRETGFGEKLFF. Written as DNA, the CDR3 is TGTGCCACCAGCAGAGAAACGGGTTTTGGTGAAAAACTGTTTTTT.

The genes are TRBV6-1 and TRBJ2-2; no clear D gene. Germline V gene data show CDR1 as MNHNS and CDR2 as SASEGT. The V and J ends lost 3 bases and 4 bases respectively, with 12 bases between them. The CDR3 length is 15 residues. The CDR3 loop reads CASSDKGKGTGELFF. CDR3 in DNA: TGTGCCAGCAGTGATAAAGGAAAGGGCACCGGGGAGCTGTTTTTT.

The CDR3 loop reads CASSEARQGYGYTF. The CDR3 region has the DNA TGTGCCAGCAGTGAAGCAAGACAGGGCTATGGCTACACCTTC. The J gene is TRBJ1-2, the V gene TRBV2, with 7 nucleotides matching TRBD1. Germline-derived CDR1 and CDR2 are SNHLY and FYNNEI. The ends lost 0 bases at V and 4 bases at J; junction bases unmatched: 2. The CDR3 spans 14 residues. The full variable domain, completed using reference TRBV2 and TRBJ1-2, is EPEVTQTPSHQVTQMGQEVILRCVPISNHLYFYWYRQILGQKVEFLVSFYNNEISEKSEIFDDQFSVERPDGSNFTLKIRSTKLEDSAMYFCASSEARQGYGYTFGSGTRLTVV.

The chain uses TRBV7-2 and TRBJ2-6, with no clear D. Per germline, CDR1 SGHTA and CDR2 FQGNSA. This CDR3 comprises 15 residues. Trimming shortened V by 3 bases and J by 2 bases, and 8 bases separated the two germline ends. The CDR3 reads CASSFVRAGANVLTF. CDR3 in DNA: TGTGCCAGCAGCTTTGTCCGGGCTGGGGCCAACGTCCTGACTTTC.

The chain has TRBV27 and TRBJ2-1; D is perhaps TRBD1 or TRBD2 (5 bases each). Trimming took 5 bases from V and 6 from J, leaving 17 bases between them. The CDR3 sequence is 15 residues long. Germline lookup yields CDR1 MNHEY and CDR2 SMNVEV (reference sequence). The CDR3 DNA reads as TGTGCCAGCAGTGGGGGAAGGAGCAAGGTCAATGAGCAGTTCTTC. Residues: CASSGGRSKVNEQFF.

V and J are TRBV7-8 and TRBJ1-4; D may be TRBD1 (5 bases). The CDR3 is 14 residues long. Germline assignment: CDR1 SGHVS and CDR2 FQNEAQ. V dropped 5 bases and J dropped 6 bases, with 13 bases sitting between them. CDR3 nucleotides: TGTGCCAGCAGCCCGAGGGGTATAGATGAAAAACTGTTTTTT. Translation: CASSPRGIDEKLFF.

The gene calls are TRBV6-1 and TRBJ1-5; a weak D match, TRBD1 (5 bases). The CDR3 has 15 amino acids. Trimming took off 3 bases at V and 7 bases at J, with 16 bases between the two ends. Looked up from germline, CDR1 is MNHNS and CDR2 is SASEGT. The CDR3 is CASSDEGLGYQPQHF. Written as DNA, the CDR3 is TGTGCCAGCAGTGATGAGGGGTTAGGATACCAGCCCCAGCATTTT.

This chain joins TRBV10-3 and TRBJ1-2; 7 bases align to TRBD1. The CDR3 spans 15 residues. The germline V gene has CDR1 ENHRY and CDR2 SYGVKD. Losses at the gene ends were 3 bases for V and 1 base for J; bases not matched to a gene: 5. The CDR3 DNA reads as TGTGCCATCAGTGACGGGACAGCTAATAACTATGGCTACACCTTC. Amino acids: CAISDGTANNYGYTF.